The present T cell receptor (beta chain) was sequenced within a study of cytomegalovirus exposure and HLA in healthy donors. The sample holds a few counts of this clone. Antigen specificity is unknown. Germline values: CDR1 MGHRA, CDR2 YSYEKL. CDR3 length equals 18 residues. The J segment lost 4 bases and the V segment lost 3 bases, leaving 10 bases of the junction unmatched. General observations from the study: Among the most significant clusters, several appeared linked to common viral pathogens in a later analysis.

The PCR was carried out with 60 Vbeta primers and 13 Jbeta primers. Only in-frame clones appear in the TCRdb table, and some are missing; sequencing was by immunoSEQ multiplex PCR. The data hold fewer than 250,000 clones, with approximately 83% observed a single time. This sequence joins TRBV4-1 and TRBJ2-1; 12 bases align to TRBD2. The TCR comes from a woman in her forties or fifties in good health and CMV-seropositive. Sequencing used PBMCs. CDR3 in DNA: TGCGCCAGCAGCCACCAAGTACTAGCGGGGGGTAGGTACAATGAGCAGTTCTTC. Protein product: CASSHQVLAGGRYNEQFF.